This T cell receptor (beta chain) came from a study of T cell responses to AZD1222 COVID-19 vaccine. Study results and caveats: Compared with day 0, the breadth and depth of the Spike-specific TCR repertoire rose significantly after two doses of AZD1222. White British donors predominated, females outnumbered males, and clonal diversity was possibly underestimated. Only after the peak T cell response were repertoires sampled. The study identified only five to seven AZD1222 recipients as seropositive at baseline.

Method: immunoSEQ multiplex PCR; TCRdb's copy keeps in-frame clones and lacks some. Counted here are about 120,000 clones, 75% to 90% occurring once; the ten biggest clones make up roughly 7%. CDR3 length: 13 amino acids. V was cut by 3 bases and J by 4 bases, with 7 bases left in between. The germline CDR1 and CDR2 sequences are SGHTA and FQGNSA. Concerning this clone itself: Its antigen is still unknown.

This receptor was taken from an adult who received the AZD1222 COVID-19 vaccine. The sample in question was peripheral blood, obtained 28 days after the second AZD1222 dose. This chain connects TRBV7-2 to TRBJ1-5, with D maybe TRBD1 (5 bases). CDR3: CASSFGANQPQHF. DNA of the CDR3: TGTGCCAGCAGCTTCGGGGCAAATCAGCCCCAGCATTTT.